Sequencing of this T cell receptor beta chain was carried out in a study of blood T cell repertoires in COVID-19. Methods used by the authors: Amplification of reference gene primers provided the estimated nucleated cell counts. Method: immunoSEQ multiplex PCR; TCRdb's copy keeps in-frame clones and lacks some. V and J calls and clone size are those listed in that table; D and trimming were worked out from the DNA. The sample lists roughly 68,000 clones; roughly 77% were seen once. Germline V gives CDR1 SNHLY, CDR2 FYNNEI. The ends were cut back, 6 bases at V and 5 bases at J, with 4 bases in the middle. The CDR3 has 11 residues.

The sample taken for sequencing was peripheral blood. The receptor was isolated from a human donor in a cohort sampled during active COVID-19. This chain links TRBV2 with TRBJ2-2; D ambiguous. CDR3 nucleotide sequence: TGTGCCAGCAGCCCGACCGGGGAGCTGTTTTTT. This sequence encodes CASSPTGELFF. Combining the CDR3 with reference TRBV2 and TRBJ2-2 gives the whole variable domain EPEVTQTPSHQVTQMGQEVILRCVPISNHLYFYWYRQILGQKVEFLVSFYNNEISEKSEIFDDQFSVERPDGSNFTLKIRSTKLEDSAMYFCASSPTGELFFGEGSRLTVL.